The present entry profiles one T cell receptor (beta chain) with its context. The antigen it recognizes is unknown. No base qualities exist here, and no much larger clone lies one base off it. This sample is drawn from a study of neurological immune-mediated disorders (dated by TCRdb to about 2019). For the study in its entirety: Of the roughly 34 multiple sclerosis patients, some 30 had relapsing-remitting MS and 3 had secondary progressive MS. Using UMI-based sequencing, the study compared peripheral blood TCR-beta repertoires from patients with HTLV-I-associated myelopathy (HAM/TSP), patients with multiple sclerosis, and healthy controls. The roughly 100 TCR-beta libraries covered PBMC samples along with longitudinal samples, technical triplicates, and paired sorted CD4+ and CD8+ T-cell subsets. The cohort included 68 subjects: about 15 with HAM/TSP, approximately 34 with multiple sclerosis, and about 20 healthy controls.

cDNA was synthesized by template-switch 5'RACE using a primer carrying a 10-nucleotide random unique molecular identifier by which each TCR transcript was tagged. Every sequencing run yielded over 160 million TCR-beta sequences covering 15-18 subjects. The RNeasy kit was used to extract total RNA. Using the KAPA Real-time Library Amplification kit, TCR-beta VDJ regions were amplified with primers for the TCR constant region and the 5'RACE anchor. Sample indexes and Illumina adaptors were added in a first PCR, and a second PCR then increased library yield. After Ampure bead purification, the TCR product of roughly 650 bp was size-selected on a 2% E-gel SizeSelection system. Before pooling, library quality was assessed on a Bioanalyzer, concentration was determined with Qubit, and library quantification was performed with the Kapa Library Quantification kit. An Illumina HiSeq 2500 sequenced the libraries paired-end 2 x 150 bp. To increase sequence diversity, roughly 24-32% phiX was spiked into each library pool. As for the authors' bioinformatics: The quality-filtered reads were processed with the UMI-based MiGEC pipeline, whose error correction step removed more than 75% of the raw TCR sequences. VDJ genes were aligned to IMGT germline references, and each clonotype was defined by a unique CDR3 amino acid sequence together with V-J genes. Clonal expansion, Shannon diversity and CDR3 relatedness were evaluated with VDJtools (CalcPairwiseDistances, ClusterSamples), while phylogenetic trees were built in CLCbio workbench. Using coefficient-of-variation modelling across technical triplicates, the study counted a clone as expanded if it had at least 8 unique UMIs. TCRdb redid the processing of the public reads, applying fastp at Q25 and MiXCR, and retained in-frame beta chains. Rows with a matching CDR3 protein are joined into one entry that keeps the most common DNA and genes. The V and J calls were determined by TCRdb, not by the authors. The table for this sample lists approximately 70,000 distinct CDR3 sequences; approximately 4.6% of them were counted only once. The top ten hold about 2.2% of the sample.

Reading the germline V gene (reference sequence) gives CDR1 DFQATT and CDR2 SNEGSKA. Ends trimmed: V by 5 bases, J by 1 base; bases unmatched to a gene: 3. From its cysteine to its phenylalanine, the CDR3 spans 14 amino acids. Just CDR3 DNA is preserved here, 42 bases in frame from base 1. The full study reports these points: TCR clonal expansion was highest in HAM/TSP patients and lowest in MS patients, with MS patients falling below even healthy controls. In a phylogenetic analysis, the repertoires of 18 out of 34 MS patients fell into a single cluster of related CDR3 sequences, pointing to a possible signature at the repertoire level. The MS cluster showed no association with clinical or MRI features, and the authors stated that larger cohorts are needed. Expanded clones from different subjects shared no identical CDR3 amino acid sequences, which suggests that TCR-beta repertoires were private in all groups.

For unsorted PBMC libraries, 2 million PBMCs were used after storage in RNAlater at -80 degrees C until RNA extraction. Multiple sclerosis patients were enrolled in a US clinical protocol evaluating disease progression by magnetic resonance imaging. Peripheral blood underwent Ficoll-Hypaque density gradient centrifugation to isolate PBMCs, which were then cryopreserved in liquid nitrogen. Sequencing input: PBMCs. The sequence was obtained from a woman in her 70s with multiple sclerosis. The chain was built from TRBV20-1 and TRBJ2-1; a stretch of 9 junction bases matches TRBD1. The DNA reads TGCAGTGCTGCCGGGACAGGGTCCTACAATGAGCAGTTCTTC. This codes for CSAAGTGSYNEQFF.